This TCR beta chain was observed in a study of radiation and T cells in renal cell carcinoma (TCRdb year 2020). For the wider study: In total, fewer than 55 samples underwent TCR beta sequencing: roughly 26 tumors plus 27 peripheral blood samples. Across all 50 or so samples, around 4,000,000 unique CDR3 nucleotide sequences, encoding 2,658,974 unique CDR3 amino acid sequences, were identified. The last blood draw happened 4 weeks after radiation, timed to coincide with nephrectomy.

The intended sense of this specimen's time point label: blood 4 weeks post-SBRT, at nephrectomy. Explained via the paper, the treatment or condition label denotes: 15 Gy SBRT to primary tumor, nephrectomy 4 weeks later. Samples came from a clinical trial, in which primary renal cell carcinomas received 15 Gy stereotactic body radiation therapy followed by nephrectomy 4 weeks later. Serial peripheral blood from radiation-treated patients was sampled at baseline, 2 weeks and 4 weeks after SBRT to track tumor-enriched clonotypes. Renal cell carcinoma with clear cell pathology was present in all patients. Genomic DNA for TCR sequencing was prepared using the QIAamp DNA Blood Mini Kit (Qiagen). Samples were included in the analyses only if all quality control checks were passed. As to this clone: Its specific antigen is unknown. No per-base quality is available; no much larger clone lies one base away.

TCR beta libraries were generated from genomic DNA with the immunoSEQ kit, following the manufacturer's recommendations. To prepare libraries, a first multiplex PCR with proprietary primers was run, followed by a second PCR that added unique barcodes, and a bead cleanup was done after each round. A positive control reaction and a negative control reaction, both provided in the kit, were run with every batch of samples. The final libraries underwent checking on an Agilent 4200 TapeStation D1000 ScreenTape, volumetric pooling, and quantification by qPCR. Sequencing ran on an Illumina NextSeq500 with a MidOutput 150-cycle cartridge, using 156 Read1 and 15 Index1 cycles with kit custom primers. The pooled library was loaded at 1.0 pM, and about 20% PhiX control was spiked in. In the original analysis: The vendor-processed data were analyzed in R, and a clonotype was defined as all T cells that share the same CDR3 nucleotide sequence. In the clone abundance analyses, frequencies were normalized to the 10,000 most abundant clones in each sample. Before analysis, public T cell clones were removed, and these numbered fewer than six per sample on average. An abundance difference of at least 32-fold between compartments was the criterion for calling clonotypes tumor-enriched or baseline blood-enriched. A beta-binomial differential abundance model was used to identify clonotypes that were expanded or contracted between blood time points. The Baroni-Urbani and Buser coefficient was used to measure tumor-blood repertoire similarity, and groups were compared with two-tailed Wilcoxon tests in R. TCRdb holds this immuneACCESS table with in-frame rearrangements only. Some clones are missing; in checked studies, unresolved V genes explain under half, and the rest has no known cause. V and J calls and clone size are given by that table; D and trimming were obtained from the DNA. This sample is represented by around 77,000 clones; 75% to 90% of them were singletons. The ten largest clonotypes hold about 2.4% of the sample.

The germline V gene gives CDR1 as MGHDK and CDR2 as SYGVNS. V gives up 5 bases and J gives up 3 bases, and the segment between their germline ends measures 4 bases. The CDR3, from cysteine to phenylalanine, totals 11 residues. Only the CDR3 portion is preserved as DNA: 33 bases, with reading frame beginning at the first base. Overall study results and their limits: Blood repertoire dynamics were not followed beyond 4 weeks after treatment. Because pretreatment tumor biopsies were not available, the baseline intratumoral presence of clonotypes could not be determined. Top tumor clonotypes rose in blood from baseline to 2 weeks post-radiation, then contracted by 4 weeks, suggesting transient expansion of tumor-resident clones. Effects of radiation dose or scheduling on the TCR repertoire could not be addressed with the single-armed trial design.

The V gene is TRBV25-1 and the J gene is TRBJ1-1; no D gene can be assigned with confidence. This TCR derives from a woman in her sixties with renal cell carcinoma. Material: blood, obtained from a patient whose treatment included radiotherapy and nephrectomy. The CDR3 has the sequence CASSLYTEAFF. The base sequence is TGTGCCAGCAGTCTCTACACTGAAGCTTTCTTT.